The 2 T cell receptor beta chains below come from one sample, sequenced in a study of yellow fever vaccine responses in identical twins. TCRdb redid the calling of the RT-PCR reads with MiXCR, one entry per CDR3 protein. The sample lists over 8,500 distinct CDR3 sequences, approximately 80% seen once, with almost 7.5% in the top ten. Sequences were derived from T cells from blood (PBMCs), unsorted or a sorted subset (not recorded which), sampled before or after yellow fever vaccination (not recorded which). These receptors were obtained from a woman between 18 and 29 years old who received the yellow fever vaccine.

The chain recombines TRBV6-5 with TRBJ2-5, with D possibly matching TRBD1 (5 bases). CDR3 length: 12 amino acids. Germline lookup yields CDR1 MNHEY and CDR2 SVGAGI. V gave up 4 bases and J gave up 4 bases, with 7 bases separating them. The DNA for the CDR3 is TGTGCCAGCAGTTCAGACAGAGAGACCCAGTACTTC. The encoded protein is CASSSDRETQYF.

This sequence joins TRBV10-1 and TRBJ2-1; D may be TRBD1 (5 bases). The germline V gene encodes CDR1 WNHNN and CDR2 SYGVQD (reference sequence). The CDR3 loop spans 16 amino acids. The V end lost 0 bases, the J end lost 3 bases, and 12 bases lay between the germline ends. CDR3 residues: CASSESRGLNYNEQFF. Here the CDR3 DNA reads TGCGCCAGCAGTGAGTCAAGGGGCTTAAACTACAATGAGCAGTTCTTC.